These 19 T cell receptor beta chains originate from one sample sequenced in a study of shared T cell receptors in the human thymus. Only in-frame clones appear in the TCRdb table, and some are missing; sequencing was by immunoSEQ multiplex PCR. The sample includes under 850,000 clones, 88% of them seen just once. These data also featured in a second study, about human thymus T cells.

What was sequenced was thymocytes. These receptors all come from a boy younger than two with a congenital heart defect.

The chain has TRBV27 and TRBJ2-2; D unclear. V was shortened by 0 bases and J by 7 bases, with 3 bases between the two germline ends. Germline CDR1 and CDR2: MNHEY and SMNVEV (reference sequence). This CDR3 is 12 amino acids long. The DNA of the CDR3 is TGTGCCAGCAGTTTATCGTACGGGGAGCTGTTTTTT. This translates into CASSLSYGELFF.

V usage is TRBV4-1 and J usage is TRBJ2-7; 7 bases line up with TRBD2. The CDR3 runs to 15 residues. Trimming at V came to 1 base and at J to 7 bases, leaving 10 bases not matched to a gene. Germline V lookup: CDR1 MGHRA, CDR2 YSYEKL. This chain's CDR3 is CASSQGRTSAWEQYF. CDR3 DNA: TGCGCCAGCAGCCAAGGGCGAACTAGCGCTTGGGAGCAGTACTTC.

CDR3 loop: CASSQDRVAEAYEQYF. For the CDR3, the DNA is TGTGCCAGCAGCCAAGATCGGGTAGCGGAGGCGTACGAGCAGTACTTC. The chain couples TRBV4-2 to TRBJ2-7; weak D call: TRBD2 (6 bases). This CDR3 has 16 residues. Between the trimmed V and J ends, which lost 0 bases and 4 bases, there was a span of 16 bases. The germline V gene has CDR1 LGHNA and CDR2 YNFKEQ.

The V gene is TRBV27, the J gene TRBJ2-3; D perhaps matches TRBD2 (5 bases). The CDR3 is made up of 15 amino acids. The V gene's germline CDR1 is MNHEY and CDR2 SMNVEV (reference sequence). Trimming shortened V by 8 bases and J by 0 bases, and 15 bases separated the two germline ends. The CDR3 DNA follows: TGTGCCAGCGATAGGGCGGCGGGTAGCACAGATACGCAGTATTTT. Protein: CASDRAAGSTDTQYF.

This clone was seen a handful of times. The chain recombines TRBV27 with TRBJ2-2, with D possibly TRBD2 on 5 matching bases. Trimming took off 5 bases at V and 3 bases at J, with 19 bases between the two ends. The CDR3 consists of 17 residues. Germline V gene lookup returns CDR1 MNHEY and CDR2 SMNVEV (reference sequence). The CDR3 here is CASSRGGRKGYTGELFF. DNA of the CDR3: TGTGCCAGCAGTCGGGGTGGCCGAAAAGGGTACACCGGGGAGCTGTTTTTT.

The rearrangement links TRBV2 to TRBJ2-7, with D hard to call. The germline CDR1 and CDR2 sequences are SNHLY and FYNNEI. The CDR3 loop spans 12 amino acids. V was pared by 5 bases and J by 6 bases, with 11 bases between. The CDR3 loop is CASSPPVSEQYF. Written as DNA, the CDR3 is TGTGCCAGCAGTCCCCCGGTGAGCGAGCAGTACTTC.

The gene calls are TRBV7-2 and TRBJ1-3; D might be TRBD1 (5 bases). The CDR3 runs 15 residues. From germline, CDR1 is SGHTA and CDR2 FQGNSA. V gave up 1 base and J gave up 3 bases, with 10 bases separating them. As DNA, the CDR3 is TGTGCCAGCAGCTTAGTTACAGGAGATGGAAACACCATATATTTT. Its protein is CASSLVTGDGNTIYF.

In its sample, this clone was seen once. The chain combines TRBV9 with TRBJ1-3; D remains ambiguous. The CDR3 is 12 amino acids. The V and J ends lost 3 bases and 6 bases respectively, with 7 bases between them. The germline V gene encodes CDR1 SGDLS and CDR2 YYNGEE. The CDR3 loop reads CASSGDTNTIYF. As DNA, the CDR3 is TGTGCCAGCAGCGGAGACACAAACACCATATATTTT.

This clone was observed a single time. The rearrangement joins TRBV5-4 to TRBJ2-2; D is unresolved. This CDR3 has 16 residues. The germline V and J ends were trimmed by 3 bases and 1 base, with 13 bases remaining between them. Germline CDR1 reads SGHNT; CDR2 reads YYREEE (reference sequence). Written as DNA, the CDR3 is TGTGCCAGCAGCTCCCTCGGTCGAGGGAACACCGGGGAGCTGTTTTTT. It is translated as CASSSLGRGNTGELFF.

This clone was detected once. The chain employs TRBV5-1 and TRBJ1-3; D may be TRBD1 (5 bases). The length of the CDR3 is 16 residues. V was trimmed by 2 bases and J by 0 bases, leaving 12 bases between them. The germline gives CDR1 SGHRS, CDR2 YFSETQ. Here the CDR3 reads CASSFHPGPSGNTIYF. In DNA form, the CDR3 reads TGCGCCAGCAGCTTCCATCCAGGGCCCTCTGGAAACACCATATATTTT.

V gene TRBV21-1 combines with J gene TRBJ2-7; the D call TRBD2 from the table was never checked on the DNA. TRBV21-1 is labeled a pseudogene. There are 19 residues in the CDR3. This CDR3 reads CASSKKWVGLAGDPYEQYF. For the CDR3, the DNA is TGTGCCAGCAGCAAAAAATGGGTGGGGCTAGCGGGAGACCCCTACGAGCAGTACTTC.

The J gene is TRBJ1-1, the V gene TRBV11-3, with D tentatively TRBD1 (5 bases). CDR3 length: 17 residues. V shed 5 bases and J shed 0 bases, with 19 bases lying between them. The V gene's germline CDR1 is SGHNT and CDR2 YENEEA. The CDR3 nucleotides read TGTGCCAGCAGCCTGGGCTCGGAGGGGCCGATGAACACTGAAGCTTTCTTT. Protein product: CASSLGSEGPMNTEAFF.

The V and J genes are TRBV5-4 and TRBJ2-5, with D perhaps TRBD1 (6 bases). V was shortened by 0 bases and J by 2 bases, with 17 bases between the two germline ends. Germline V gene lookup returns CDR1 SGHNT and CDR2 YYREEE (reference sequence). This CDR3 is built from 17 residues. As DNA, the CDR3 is TGTGCCAGCAGCTTGGGGGGGCAGGGGAAGAGTCAAGAGACCCAGTACTTC. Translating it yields CASSLGGQGKSQETQYF.

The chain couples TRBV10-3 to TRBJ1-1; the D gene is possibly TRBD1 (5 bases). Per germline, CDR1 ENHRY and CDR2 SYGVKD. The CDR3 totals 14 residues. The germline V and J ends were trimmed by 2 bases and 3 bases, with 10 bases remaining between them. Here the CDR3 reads CAISEKRGYTEAFF. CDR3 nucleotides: TGTGCCATCAGTGAGAAACGGGGGTACACTGAAGCTTTCTTT.

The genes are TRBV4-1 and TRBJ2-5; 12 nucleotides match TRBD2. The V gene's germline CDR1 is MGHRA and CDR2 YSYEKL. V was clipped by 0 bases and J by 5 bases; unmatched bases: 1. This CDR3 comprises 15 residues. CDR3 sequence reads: CASSQEGLAGETQYF. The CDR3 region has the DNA TGCGCCAGCAGCCAAGAAGGACTAGCGGGGGAGACCCAGTACTTC.

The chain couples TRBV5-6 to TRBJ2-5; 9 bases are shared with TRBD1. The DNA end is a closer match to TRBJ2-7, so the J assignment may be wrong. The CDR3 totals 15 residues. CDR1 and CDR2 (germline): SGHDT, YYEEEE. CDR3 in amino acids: CASSLPDRGDDEQYF. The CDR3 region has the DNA TGTGCCAGCAGCTTACCGGACAGGGGAGACGACGAGCAGTACTTC.

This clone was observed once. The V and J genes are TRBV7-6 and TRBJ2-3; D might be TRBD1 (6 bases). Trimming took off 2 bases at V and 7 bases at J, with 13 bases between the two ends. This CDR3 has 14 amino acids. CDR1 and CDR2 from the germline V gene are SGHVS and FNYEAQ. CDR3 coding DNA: TGTGCCAGCAGCTTACGGACCCAGGGGCATACGCAGTATTTT. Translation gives CASSLRTQGHTQYF.

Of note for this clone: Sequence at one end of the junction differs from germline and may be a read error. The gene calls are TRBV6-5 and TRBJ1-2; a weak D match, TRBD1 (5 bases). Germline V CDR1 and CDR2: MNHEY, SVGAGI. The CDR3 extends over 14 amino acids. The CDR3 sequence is CASSPGHLNYGYPF. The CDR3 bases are TGTGCCAGCAGCCCCGGACACCTTAACTATGGCTACCCCTTC.

The CDR3 nucleotides read TGTGCCAGCAGTACGCAAGAACGACAGTCCGAGCAGTACTTC. Encoded protein: CASSTQERQSEQYF. The gene calls are TRBV27 and TRBJ2-7, with D perhaps TRBD1 (5 bases). Germline V CDR1 and CDR2: MNHEY, SMNVEV (reference sequence). The CDR3 extends over 14 amino acids. Trimming took 5 bases from V and 6 from J, leaving 17 bases between them.